This TCR beta chain comes out of a study of radiotherapy plus CTLA-4 blockade in lung cancer. Across the study: Among enrolled patients, roughly 20% responded and 31% achieved disease control.

Overall study findings and caveats: The study found tumor-derived TCR clones expanded in blood after radiotherapy plus ipilimumab. Reports state that early shifts in blood T cell clones, with interferon-beta, best predicted response.

Note on this clone: Its matching antigen is unknown.

Some clones are missing from TCRdb's copy, which holds only in-frame ones; the method was immunoSEQ multiplex PCR. In the table there are about 78,000 clones, around 87% of which are singletons. Germline CDR1 is LGHNA and CDR2 is YSLEER. The CDR3 contains 17 residues. Unmatched junction bases numbered 14, after V lost 8 bases and J lost 2 bases. Focal radiation with ipilimumab CTLA-4 blockade was given to patients with chemo-refractory metastatic non-small-cell lung cancer. The sequence derives from a human donor with non-small cell lung cancer who had a partial response to radiotherapy plus ipilimumab. The sequencing used peripheral blood, collected from a patient treated with radiotherapy plus ipilimumab. The chain employs TRBV4-3 and TRBJ2-1; 8 nucleotides line up with TRBD2. The CDR3 region has the DNA TGCGCCAGCGCTGGGAGGGAGCGGGGGAGAACCTACAATGAGCAGTTCTTC. Protein product: CASAGRERGRTYNEQFF.